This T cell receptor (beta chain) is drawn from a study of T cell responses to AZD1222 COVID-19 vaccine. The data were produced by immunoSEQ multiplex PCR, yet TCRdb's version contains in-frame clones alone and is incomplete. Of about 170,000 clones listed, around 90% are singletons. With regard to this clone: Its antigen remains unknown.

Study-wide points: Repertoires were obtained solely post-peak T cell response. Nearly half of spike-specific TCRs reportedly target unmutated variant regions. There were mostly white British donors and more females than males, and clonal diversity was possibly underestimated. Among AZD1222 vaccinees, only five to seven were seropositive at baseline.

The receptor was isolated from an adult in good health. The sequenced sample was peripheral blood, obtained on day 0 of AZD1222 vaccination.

The CDR3 DNA follows: TGTGCCAGCAGCGGGGGGGCAGGTGATCAGCCCCAGCATTTT. It yields the protein CASSGGAGDQPQHF. The gene calls are TRBV9 and TRBJ1-5; D might be TRBD1 (6 bases). The CDR3 runs to 14 residues. Looked up from germline, CDR1 is SGDLS and CDR2 is YYNGEE. Trimming removed 3 bases from V and 5 bases from J, with 12 bases in between.